The 20 T cell receptor beta chains reported below all come from one sample, sequenced in a study of CD8 T cells in ankylosing spondylitis. TCRdb redid the calling of the 5' RACE reads with MiXCR, one entry per CDR3 protein. This table has 39,000 or so distinct CDR3 sequences, about 9.4% appearing once. Sequencing was done on a sample of blood, either unsorted or a sorted T cell fraction (not recorded which). Receptor source: a male donor with ankylosing spondylitis or in good health (not recorded which).

This clonotype was found many times. The J gene is TRBJ2-1, the V gene TRBV10-3; 7 nucleotides align to TRBD2. The trim removed 4 bases at V and 2 bases at J, leaving 2 bases unmatched. Germline-derived CDR1 and CDR2 are ENHRY and SYGVKD. The CDR3 spans 14 residues. DNA for the CDR3: TGTGCCATCAGTGTGGGGACTACCTACAATGAGCAGTTCTTC. As protein: CAISVGTTYNEQFF.

This clonotype was picked up many times. J is TRBJ2-4 and V is TRBV6-1; D gene unclear. V lost 5 bases and J 0 bases, leaving 14 bases between the germline ends. This CDR3 comprises 16 residues. CDR1 and CDR2 from the germline V gene are MNHNS and SASEGT. For the CDR3, the DNA is TGTGCCAGCAGTCCACGACGAAGTCTAGCCAAAAACATTCAGTACTTC. It is translated as CASSPRRSLAKNIQYF.

The chain joins TRBV29-1 to TRBJ2-1, with D possibly matching TRBD2 (7 bases). This CDR3 is 15 amino acids long. V shed 6 bases and J shed 5 bases, with 20 bases lying between them. CDR1 and CDR2 from the germline V gene are SQVTM and ANQGSEA. The DNA of the CDR3 is TGCAGCGTCACCTCTTTGGCGGGGGCCCACAATGAGCAGTTCTTC. This encodes CSVTSLAGAHNEQFF.

This clonotype was seen at least ten times. The gene calls are TRBV5-6 and TRBJ1-1, with no clear D. V lost 2 bases to trimming and J lost 3 bases, with 11 bases between them. Germline assignment: CDR1 SGHDT and CDR2 YYEEEE. The CDR3 extends over 14 amino acids. The CDR3 protein is CASSFMVWDTEAFF. CDR3 nucleotide sequence: TGTGCCAGCAGCTTTATGGTCTGGGACACTGAAGCTTTCTTT.

This chain uses TRBV20-1 with TRBJ2-1, with D possibly matching TRBD1 (5 bases). The CDR3 covers 15 residues. CDR1 is DFQATT, CDR2 SNEGSKA, per germline (reference sequence). V shed 3 bases and J shed 8 bases, with 20 bases lying between them. In DNA form, the CDR3 reads TGCAGTGCTAGGGGGTCGCAGGGCACCAGGGATGAGCAGTTCTTC. Its protein is CSARGSQGTRDEQFF.

In this sample, this clonotype is medium-sized. The rearrangement links TRBV5-6 to TRBJ2-1; D is unclear. V was pared by 4 bases and J by 3 bases, with 11 bases between. The germline CDR1 and CDR2 sequences are SGHDT and YYEEEE. The CDR3 runs 14 residues. The CDR3 bases are TGTGCCAGCAGCCGCTGGACGGGCTACAATGAGCAGTTCTTC. It encodes CASSRWTGYNEQFF. Based on the CDR3 plus reference TRBV5-6 and TRBJ2-1, the full variable domain is DAGVTQSPTHLIKTRGQQVTLRCSPKSGHDTVSWYQQALGQGPQFIFQYYEEEERQRGNFPDRFSGHQFPNYSSELNVNALLLGDSALYLCASSRWTGYNEQFFGPGTRLTVL.

V is TRBV2 and J is TRBJ1-4; D gene unclear. The CDR3 runs 16 residues. The V end lost 5 bases, the J end lost 3 bases, and 16 bases lay between the germline ends. Germline V gene data show CDR1 as SNHLY and CDR2 as FYNNEI. The CDR3 here is CASSPSYPSANEKLFF. DNA of the CDR3: TGTGCCAGCAGTCCCAGCTATCCCTCGGCTAATGAAAAACTGTTTTTT. The full variable domain, with the rest looked up from reference TRBV2 and TRBJ1-4, is EPEVTQTPSHQVTQMGQEVILRCVPISNHLYFYWYRQILGQKVEFLVSFYNNEISEKSEIFDDQFSVERPDGSNFTLKIRSTKLEDSAMYFCASSPSYPSANEKLFFGSGTQLSVL.

Relative to its sample, this clonotype is medium-sized. The rearrangement uses TRBV20-1 and TRBJ1-1; D not certain. The V gene lost 6 bases and the J gene lost 6 bases, with 14 bases spanning the gap. The germline gives CDR1 DFQATT, CDR2 SNEGSKA (reference sequence). This CDR3 spans 12 amino acids. This CDR3 is CSASAVEAEAFF. CDR3 nucleotides: TGCAGTGCCAGCGCTGTGGAGGCTGAAGCTTTCTTT.

The chain employs TRBV12-2 and TRBJ1-5; the D call of TRBD1 is as the table states it, not checked on the DNA. TRBV12-2 is flagged as a pseudogene. This CDR3 has 18 residues. CDR3 nucleotides: TGTGCAAATCGCTTAGCGGAGGCAGGGGCACATAGCAATCAGCCCCAGCATTTT. It yields the protein CANRLAEAGAHSNQPQHF.

There are many counts of this clonotype. The gene calls are TRBV29-1 and TRBJ2-7, with D perhaps being TRBD1 or TRBD2 (5 bases each). Germline V lookup: CDR1 SQVTM, CDR2 ANQGSEA. Trimming stripped 3 bases from V and 3 bases from J, with 12 bases between. The CDR3 is 13 residues long. The chain's CDR3 is CSVEFGGGYEQYF. The CDR3 DNA reads TGCAGCGTTGAGTTTGGGGGTGGCTACGAGCAGTACTTC.

This clonotype occurred many times. J is TRBJ2-7 and V is TRBV28; D not certain. Trimming pared 2 bases from V and 7 bases from J, leaving 15 bases between. The CDR3 has 14 residues. Germline CDR1 reads MDHEN; CDR2 reads SYDVKM. In DNA, the CDR3 is TGTGCCAGCAGTTTAAGGCAGACTGGAGCTGAGCAGTACTTC. Translation: CASSLRQTGAEQYF.

There are many counts of this clonotype. The chain links TRBV20-1 to TRBJ2-5; TRBD1 might be the D (6 bases). There are 13 residues in the CDR3. Germline V CDR1 and CDR2: DFQATT, SNEGSKA (reference sequence). V lost 4 bases to trimming and J lost 3 bases, with 12 bases between them. The CDR3 loop is CSATDRSEETQYF. Here the CDR3 DNA reads TGCAGTGCTACGGACAGATCTGAAGAGACCCAGTACTTC.

Ten or more counts support this clonotype. The chain recombines TRBV29-1 with TRBJ2-7; D not resolved. The germline V gene encodes CDR1 SQVTM and CDR2 ANQGSEA. The CDR3 spans 13 residues. Trimming took off 4 bases at V and 3 bases at J, with 13 bases between the two ends. CDR3 sequence: CSVVVAGNYEQYF. The CDR3 bases are TGCAGCGTTGTGGTTGCAGGAAACTACGAGCAGTACTTC.

This clonotype was seen many times. This chain joins TRBV10-3 and TRBJ2-7; D remains ambiguous. V lost 8 bases, J lost 6 bases, and 11 bases lay in between. The germline gives CDR1 ENHRY, CDR2 SYGVKD. The CDR3 is 11 amino acids. CDR3 coding DNA: TGTGCCATCGGATACTCCCGCGAGCAGTACTTC. Translated, it gives CAIGYSREQYF.

The table lists this clonotype with many counts. This chain joins TRBV18 and TRBJ2-7; D gene unclear. The CDR3 has 14 residues. CDR1 is KGHSH and CDR2 is LQKENI in the germline V gene. V lost 6 bases and J 7 bases, leaving 19 bases between the germline ends. CDR3 coding DNA: TGTGCCAGCTCTCCAGACCGCCGGTCCGTTGAGCAGTACTTC. It encodes CASSPDRRSVEQYF.

This clonotype was counted a few times. The chain combines TRBV18 with TRBJ2-6, with 9 bases identical to TRBD1. Germline CDR1 is KGHSH and CDR2 is LQKENI. The CDR3 is 15 amino acids. With 5 bases clipped from V and 3 bases from J, the junction kept 2 bases outside the gene matches. The CDR3 DNA sequence: TGTGCCAGCTCAAACAGGGGGCTTGGGGCCAACGTCCTGACTTTC. As protein: CASSNRGLGANVLTF.

This clonotype was detected ten times or more. The J gene is TRBJ2-1, the V gene TRBV20-1; 8 nucleotides align to TRBD2. V trimming: 6 bases; J trimming: 1 base; junction bases outside the gene matches: 8. CDR1 is DFQATT, CDR2 SNEGSKA, per germline (reference sequence). This CDR3 has 15 residues. This CDR3 reads CSARRSGVSYNEQFF. In DNA form, the CDR3 reads TGCAGTGCGCGACGTAGCGGGGTTTCCTACAATGAGCAGTTCTTC.

This chain uses TRBV6-1 with TRBJ2-7; a weak D match, TRBD2 (6 bases). This CDR3 has 15 residues. Trimming left V 4 bases short and J 3 bases short, with 16 bases between. The germline V gene has CDR1 MNHNS and CDR2 SASEGT. The CDR3 sequence: CASSVGGTPVYEQYF. The DNA of the CDR3 is TGTGCCAGCAGTGTTGGGGGGACCCCGGTCTACGAGCAGTACTTC.

This clonotype came up many times. V usage is TRBV5-1 and J usage is TRBJ2-1; the D is unclear. Trimming took off 2 bases at V and 9 bases at J, with 9 bases between the two ends. Germline CDR1 reads SGHRS; CDR2 reads YFSETQ. CDR3 size: 12 residues. CDR3 protein: CASSFERGEQFF. DNA of the CDR3: TGCGCCAGCAGCTTTGAACGTGGTGAGCAGTTCTTC.

The sample holds many counts of this clonotype. This sequence joins TRBV20-1 and TRBJ1-1, with a possible D match to TRBD1 (6 bases). CDR1 and CDR2 (germline): DFQATT, SNEGSKA (reference sequence). The CDR3 has 14 amino acids. V was clipped by 6 bases and J by 3 bases, with 17 bases between them. In nucleotides, the CDR3 is TGCAGTGCCCAAACCGGGAAGGGGGACACTGAAGCTTTCTTT. Its protein is CSAQTGKGDTEAFF.